This T cell receptor beta chain was recovered during a study of PD-1 blockade in classical Hodgkin lymphoma. Regarding the study as a whole: Causes of the repertoire differences remain undefined, possibly disease activity or prior therapy. Before treatment, TCR diversity in newly diagnosed patients was reportedly lower than in healthy donors.

On this clone itself: The antigen is not known.

Data came from immunoSEQ multiplex PCR; TCRdb stores just in-frame clones and leaves some out. This table holds some 21,000 clones, about 83% found once. The time point denotes: newly diagnosed, previously untreated cHL patient sample. Negative selection with magnets was how CD8+ T cells were isolated from the thawed PBMCs. PBMCs from untreated, newly diagnosed classical Hodgkin lymphoma were comparison samples. Trimming stripped 0 bases from V and 2 bases from J, with 20 bases between. The CDR3 runs to 18 residues. Germline V lookup: CDR1 SNHLY, CDR2 FYNNEI. This chain uses TRBV2 with TRBJ2-7; a weak D match, TRBD1 (7 bases). Sequences were obtained from CD8+ T cells from blood. This TCR was recovered from a human donor with classical Hodgkin lymphoma. The CDR3 nucleotides read TGTGCCAGCAGTGAAGCGAACCCCTGGGCGGGACAGCCCTACGAGCAGTACTTC. Its protein product is CASSEANPWAGQPYEQYF.